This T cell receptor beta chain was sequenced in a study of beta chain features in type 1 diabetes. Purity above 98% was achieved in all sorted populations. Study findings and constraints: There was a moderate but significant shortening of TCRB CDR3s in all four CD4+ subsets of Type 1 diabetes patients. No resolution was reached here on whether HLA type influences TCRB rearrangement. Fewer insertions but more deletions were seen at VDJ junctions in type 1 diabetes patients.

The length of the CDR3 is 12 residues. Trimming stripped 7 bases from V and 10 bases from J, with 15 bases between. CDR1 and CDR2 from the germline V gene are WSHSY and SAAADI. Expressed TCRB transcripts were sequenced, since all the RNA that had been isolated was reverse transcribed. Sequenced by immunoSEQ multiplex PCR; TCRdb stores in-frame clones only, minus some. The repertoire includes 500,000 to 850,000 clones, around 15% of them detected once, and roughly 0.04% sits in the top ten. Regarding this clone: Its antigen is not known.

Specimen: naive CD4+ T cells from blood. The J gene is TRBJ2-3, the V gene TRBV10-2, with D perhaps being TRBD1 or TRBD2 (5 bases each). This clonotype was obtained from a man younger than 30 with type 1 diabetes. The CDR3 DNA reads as TGCGCCAGCACTACCGTGGGGGATTCGCAGTATTTT. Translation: CASTTVGDSQYF.